A selection of T cell receptor beta chains follows, all from one sample in a study of chemoradiotherapy in HPV16-positive cancers. The protocol was immunoSEQ multiplex PCR, while the TCRdb copy is restricted to in-frame clones and leaves out a portion. The sample lists roughly 23,000 clones, 73% seen once, with 2% to 3% in the top ten. This specimen was taken from a patient who underwent chemoradiotherapy. The origin of the receptors is a human donor with HPV-associated anogenital cancer. Both conserved end residues are part of each CDR3. D genes are given only for firm matches. The size of a clone is reported for some rows only, either as once, few or many, or as a class for expanded clones.

clone_size,j_call,d_call,v_call,cdr3_aa,cdr3_nt
once,TRBJ2-3,NA,TRBV19,CASRNSGLSTDTQYF,TGTGCCAGTAGGAACAGCGGACTGAGCACAGATACGCAGTATTTT
NA,TRBJ2-5,NA,TRBV9,CASSVGVSAAEKTQYF,TGTGCCAGCAGCGTAGGGGTATCAGCGGCGGAGAAGACCCAGTACTTC
NA,TRBJ1-2,NA,TRBV25-1,CASSGPGSLYGYTF,TGTGCCAGCAGTGGACCGGGGTCCCTCTATGGCTACACCTTC
NA,TRBJ2-1,TRBD1,TRBV5-1,CASSLGTGYYNEQFF,TGCGCCAGCAGCTTGGGGACAGGGTACTACAATGAGCAGTTCTTC
NA,TRBJ2-3,TRBD2,TRBV7-3,CASSLTSGRGWADTQYF,TGTGCCAGCAGCCTAACTAGCGGGAGAGGATGGGCAGATACGCAGTATTTT
NA,TRBJ1-2,NA,TRBV9,CASSVALDPSYGYTF,TGTGCCAGCAGCGTAGCTCTGGACCCTAGTTATGGCTACACCTTC
NA,TRBJ2-2,TRBD2,TRBV6-6,CASSRMGGGTGELFF,TGTGCCAGCAGTCGGATGGGGGGGGGCACCGGGGAGCTGTTTTTT
NA,TRBJ1-1,TRBD1,TRBV7-3,CASSSQGASYTEAFF,TGTGCCAGCAGCAGTCAGGGGGCGTCGTACACTGAAGCTTTCTTT
few,TRBJ2-5,NA,TRBV29-1,CSVAEETQYF,TGCAGCGTTGCCGAAGAGACCCAGTACTTC
NA,TRBJ2-5,NA,TRBV7-2,CASNYRGEETQYF,TGTGCCAGCAACTATAGAGGAGAAGAGACCCAGTACTTC
few,TRBJ1-2,NA,TRBV7-9,CASSLESPNYGYTF,TGTGCCAGCAGCTTAGAATCGCCAAACTATGGCTACACCTTC
NA,TRBJ1-4,NA,TRBV12-2,CASRSRGSGSDEKLFF,TGTGCAAGTCGCTCTCGAGGCTCCGGGTCGGATGAAAAACTGTTTTTT
NA,TRBJ1-1,NA,TRBV29-1,CSVEGVRAGGFNTEAFF,TGCAGCGTTGAAGGGGTCAGGGCAGGTGGGTTTAACACTGAAGCTTTCTTT
NA,TRBJ1-2,NA,TRBV7-2,CASSSDGQQGYGYTF,TGTGCCAGCAGCTCCGACGGCCAGCAGGGCTATGGCTACACCTTC
NA,TRBJ1-2,NA,TRBV5-6,CASSLAGWQNYGYTF,TGTGCCAGCAGCTTGGCCGGTTGGCAGAACTATGGCTACACCTTC
NA,TRBJ1-5,TRBD1,TRBV19,CATDRQGGNQPQHF,TGTGCCACCGACAGACAGGGAGGCAATCAGCCCCAGCATTTT
NA,TRBJ1-1,NA,TRBV6-5,CASSLGWDGTEAFF,TGTGCCAGCAGCCTGGGTTGGGACGGGACTGAAGCTTTCTTT
NA,TRBJ2-3,TRBD2,TRBV12-5,CASGGLAGAPTSNTQYF,TGTGCTAGTGGCGGACTAGCGGGGGCCCCAACCTCCAATACGCAGTATTTT
NA,TRBJ1-5,NA,TRBV15,CATSRDRGEHQPQHF,TGTGCCACCAGCAGAGATAGAGGAGAACATCAGCCCCAGCATTTT
NA,TRBJ2-7,TRBD1,TRBV6-6,CASSPTGNEQYF,TGTGCCAGCAGCCCGACAGGGAACGAGCAGTACTTC
NA,TRBJ2-1,NA,TRBV11-3,CASSSDRMYNEQFF,TGTGCCAGCAGCTCGGACAGAATGTACAATGAGCAGTTCTTC
few,TRBJ2-1,NA,TRBV7-9,CASSFRPSTHNEQFF,TGTGCCAGCAGCTTTCGACCTAGCACCCACAATGAGCAGTTCTTC
NA,TRBJ2-1,TRBD1,TRBV25-1,CASSHPGQGSYNEQFF,TGTGCCAGCAGTCATCCGGGACAGGGGTCCTACAATGAGCAGTTCTTC
NA,TRBJ1-2,NA,TRBV2,CASSWNAYGYTF,TGTGCCAGCAGCTGGAACGCTTATGGCTACACCTTC
NA,TRBJ2-3,TRBD2,TRBV19,CASSIRGSGTSTDTQYF,TGTGCCAGTAGTATACGGGGTAGCGGGACAAGCACAGATACGCAGTATTTT
few,TRBJ1-1,NA,TRBV6-6,CASSLFGSLGTEAFF,TGTGCCAGCAGCCTCTTCGGGTCCCTGGGGACTGAAGCTTTCTTT
NA,TRBJ2-1,TRBD2,TRBV7-9,CASSGGTSGGLKSYNEQFF,TGTGCCAGCAGCGGGGGGACTAGCGGGGGGCTCAAATCCTACAATGAGCAGTTCTTC
NA,TRBJ2-1,NA,TRBV28,CASSLIGPEHNEQFF,TGTGCCAGCAGTTTGATTGGGCCTGAACACAATGAGCAGTTCTTC
NA,TRBJ1-4,NA,TRBV30,CAWSAGLNEKLFF,TGTGCCTGGAGCGCCGGCCTTAATGAAAAACTGTTTTTT
NA,TRBJ2-3,NA,TRBV9,CASSVEGGVAGTQYF,TGTGCCAGCAGCGTAGAAGGGGGTGTTGCGGGGACGCAGTATTTT
NA,TRBJ1-5,NA,TRBV9,CASSVGRGNQPQHF,TGTGCCAGCAGTGTGGGACGGGGCAATCAGCCCCAGCATTTT
NA,TRBJ2-1,NA,TRBV10-3,CAIGEDEQFF,TGTGCCATCGGCGAGGATGAGCAGTTCTTC
few,TRBJ2-7,TRBD2,TRBV6-1,CASSELPSGSYEQYF,TGTGCCAGCAGTGAACTCCCTAGCGGATCCTACGAGCAGTACTTC
NA,TRBJ2-3,TRBD1,TRBV4-1,CASSQDFRTGDTDTQYF,TGCGCCAGCAGCCAAGATTTTCGGACAGGGGACACAGATACGCAGTATTTT
NA,TRBJ1-1,NA,TRBV20-1,CSARVQDLVF,TGCAGTGCTAGGGTACAGGATCTCGTCTTT
NA,TRBJ2-2,NA,TRBV11-2,CASIQGGDTGELFF,TGTGCCAGCATCCAAGGAGGGGACACCGGGGAGCTGTTTTTT
NA,TRBJ1-2,NA,TRBV10-3,CAIRGGTTPGYTF,TGTGCCATCAGGGGGGGCACGACCCCTGGCTACACCTTC
NA,TRBJ1-1,NA,TRBV30,CAWSAGIEAFF,TGTGCCTGGAGTGCAGGGATTGAAGCTTTCTTT
NA,TRBJ1-2,NA,TRBV14,CASSRSTRGYTF,TGTGCCAGCAGCCGAAGTACACGGGGCTACACCTTC
NA,TRBJ2-1,NA,TRBV27,CASSLSNPTYNEQFF,TGTGCCAGCAGTTTATCTAACCCCACCTACAATGAGCAGTTCTTC
few,TRBJ1-1,NA,TRBV5-1,CASSSTGMNTEAFF,TGCGCCAGCAGCTCGACAGGAATGAACACTGAAGCTTTCTTT
NA,TRBJ2-1,TRBD2,TRBV28,CAGSKREGRRDEQFF,TGTGCCGGGAGTAAGCGGGAGGGTAGGAGGGATGAGCAGTTCTTC
few,TRBJ1-2,TRBD1,TRBV2,CASTPEDRDYGYTF,TGTGCCAGCACCCCGGAGGACAGGGACTATGGCTACACCTTC
NA,TRBJ2-3,NA,TRBV28,CASSPLGDSTDTQYF,TGTGCCAGCAGCCCACTGGGGGACAGCACAGATACGCAGTATTTT
NA,TRBJ2-7,TRBD1,TRBV28,CASTPGQTYEQYF,TGTGCCAGCACCCCGGGACAGACCTACGAGCAGTACTTC
NA,TRBJ2-2,TRBD1,TRBV5-1,CATARQGNTGELFF,TGCGCCACCGCCCGACAGGGGAACACCGGGGAGCTGTTTTTT
few,TRBJ1-1,NA,TRBV27,CASSFGVMNTEAFF,TGTGCCAGCAGTTTTGGGGTCATGAACACTGAAGCTTTCTTT
NA,TRBJ1-5,NA,TRBV7-2,CASSLVLTSNQPQHF,TGTGCCAGCAGCTTAGTTCTCACTAGCAATCAGCCCCAGCATTTT
NA,TRBJ2-5,NA,TRBV28,CASAARDRKTQYF,TGTGCCAGCGCAGCGCGGGACCGAAAGACCCAGTACTTC
few,TRBJ2-1,NA,TRBV6-4,CASSGTTEGGEQFF,TGTGCCAGCAGTGGAACTACAGAGGGCGGTGAGCAGTTCTTC
NA,TRBJ1-1,NA,TRBV2,CASAAGRYTEAFF,TGTGCCAGCGCAGCGGGACGTTACACTGAAGCTTTCTTT
NA,TRBJ2-7,NA,TRBV6-1,CASSDPPQTYEQYF,TGTGCCAGCAGTGACCCCCCCCAAACCTACGAGCAGTACTTC